One sample yielded the 29 T cell receptor beta chains listed below, sequenced in a study of spatial heterogeneity in lung cancer. Time point noted: sample taken at primary tumor resection. TCRdb reanalysed the 5' RACE reads using MiXCR and keeps one entry per CDR3 protein. The table shows more than 30,000 distinct CDR3 sequences, with roughly 5.2% occurring only once. This specimen consisted of PBMCs, obtained at surgery. The origin of the receptors is a female donor with early-stage non-small cell lung cancer.

This clonotype was recorded a few times. The DNA for the CDR3 is TGTGCCAGCAGTGAATGGACAGAGTACTCACCCCTCCACTTT. Protein sequence: CASSEWTEYSPLHF. V and J are TRBV25-1 and TRBJ1-6, with D possibly matching TRBD1 (6 bases). V was shortened by 1 base and J by 10 bases, with 11 bases between the two germline ends. Germline V gene data show CDR1 as MGHDK and CDR2 as SYGVNS. The CDR3 is 14 amino acids.

There are a few counts of this clonotype. This chain links TRBV12-3 or TRBV12-4 with TRBJ1-2; D is possibly TRBD1 (6 bases). The CDR3 covers 13 residues. V gave up 4 bases and J gave up 10 bases, with 16 bases separating them. CDR3 region: CASSSGTRGSYTF. In nucleotides, the CDR3 is TGTGCCAGCAGTTCAGGGACAAGGGGGTCCTACACCTTC.

This clonotype was seen a handful of times. The genes are TRBV16 and TRBJ2-2, with D unclear. The CDR3 spans 13 residues. V was clipped by 5 bases and J by 7 bases, with 11 bases between them. Germline V gene lookup returns CDR1 KGHSY and CDR2 FQNENV. The CDR3 nucleotides read TGTGCCAGCAGCGAAAGCCCTGGCGGGGAGCTGTTTTTT. As protein: CASSESPGGELFF.

At least ten counts were recorded for this clonotype. The V gene is TRBV7-3, the J gene TRBJ1-1; TRBD1 agrees at 8 bases. J was trimmed by 4 bases and V by 4 bases; bases with no gene match: 5. The CDR3 is 14 amino acids. Looked up from germline, CDR1 is SGHTA and CDR2 is FQGTGA. In DNA form, the CDR3 reads TGTGCCAGCAGCTCCGGACAGGGCCCCACTGAAGCTTTCTTT. It yields the protein CASSSGQGPTEAFF.

This clonotype was seen ten or more times. V and J are TRBV7-9 and TRBJ2-7; D is possibly TRBD1 or TRBD2 (6 bases each). Trimming stripped 6 bases from V and 3 bases from J, with 21 bases between. CDR3 size: 16 residues. Germline lookup yields CDR1 SEHNR and CDR2 FQNEAQ (reference sequence). The DNA for the CDR3 is TGTGCCAGCAGGCCTCAGACAGGCCTCGGGGGCTACGAGCAGTACTTC. Translated, it gives CASRPQTGLGGYEQYF.

This clonotype has just a few counts. A much larger clone lies one base from this, so it may be a read error. The V call is TRBV30, the J call TRBJ2-2; D is tentatively TRBD1 or TRBD2 (6 bases each). This CDR3 region has 13 residues. The V and J ends lost 4 bases and 9 bases respectively, with 15 bases between them. CDR1 and CDR2 (germline): GTSNPN, SVGIG (reference sequence). The CDR3 sequence is CAWNLGGWRELFF. Written as DNA, the CDR3 is TGTGCCTGGAATCTGGGGGGCTGGAGGGAGCTGTTTTTT.

This clonotype was detected only a few times. The rearrangement joins TRBV6-6 to TRBJ1-1; 8 nucleotides agree with TRBD1. Germline values: CDR1 MNHNY, CDR2 SVGAGI (reference sequence). This CDR3 region has 15 residues. V gave up 2 bases and J gave up 4 bases; unmatched junction bases: 6. In DNA form, the CDR3 reads TGTGCCAGCAGTTACCCCGGACAGGGCCTCACTGAAGCTTTCTTT. It codes for CASSYPGQGLTEAFF.

The chain joins TRBV12-3 or TRBV12-4 to TRBJ1-1, with D unresolved. The ends were cut back, 6 bases at V and 3 bases at J, with 11 bases in the middle. The length of the CDR3 is 13 residues. The CDR3 DNA reads TGTGCCAGCAGCCAGCGGGTGGACACTGAAGCTTTCTTT. It yields the protein CASSQRVDTEAFF.

This clonotype has ten or more counts. The rearrangement links TRBV5-1 to TRBJ1-4, with 9 nucleotides matching TRBD1. This CDR3 has 16 residues. V was pared by 0 bases and J by 8 bases, with 8 bases of the junction left unmatched. Germline CDR1 SGHRS, CDR2 YFSETQ. The CDR3: CASSLAPTGGNEKLFF. In DNA form, the CDR3 reads TGCGCCAGCAGCTTGGCCCCGACAGGGGGGAACGAAAAACTGTTTTTT. The variable domain in full, with the rest retrieved from reference TRBV5-1 and TRBJ1-4, is KAGVTQTPRYLIKTRGQQVTLSCSPISGHRSVSWYQQTPGQGLQFLFEYFSETQRNKGNFPGRFSGRQFSNSRSEMNVSTLELGDSALYLCASSLAPTGGNEKLFFGSGTQLSVL.

This clonotype was counted at least ten times. The chain recombines TRBV5-4 with TRBJ2-3; the match to TRBD2 covers 12 bases. In germline, CDR1 is SGHNT, CDR2 YYREEE (reference sequence). After removal of 4 bases from V and 5 bases from J, the junction contained 11 bases not matched to a gene. This CDR3 has 17 amino acids. Here the CDR3 DNA reads TGTGCCAGCAGCCCGTCGACTAGCGGGGGACCTCAAGATACGCAGTATTTT. This codes for CASSPSTSGGPQDTQYF.

CDR3 in amino acids: CASSFAPEYGYTF. CDR3 sequence (DNA): TGCGCCAGCAGCTTCGCCCCGGAGTATGGCTACACCTTC. The chain links TRBV5-1 to TRBJ1-2; D gene uncertain. Trimming cost V 2 bases and J 5 bases, with 10 bases left between them. Germline-derived CDR1 and CDR2 are SGHRS and YFSETQ. The CDR3 contains 13 residues.

This clonotype was detected ten times or more. This rearrangement joins TRBV7-9 to TRBJ2-7; D is uncertain. The CDR3 has 13 residues. Trimming took 5 bases from V and 3 from J, leaving 11 bases between them. CDR1 SEHNR and CDR2 FQNEAQ come from the germline V gene (reference sequence). CDR3 nucleotides: TGTGCCAGCAGCCCTCCCCCTAACTACGAGCAGTACTTC. This translates into CASSPPPNYEQYF.

The chain carries TRBV19 and TRBJ1-5; D unresolved. Germline V gene data show CDR1 as LNHDA and CDR2 as SQIVND (reference sequence). CDR3 size: 16 residues. V was pared by 7 bases and J by 3 bases, with 19 bases between. The CDR3 loop is CASITTDGYFNQPQHF. CDR3 DNA: TGTGCCAGTATCACCACGGACGGATATTTCAATCAGCCCCAGCATTTT.

This clonotype was found many times. The chain joins TRBV6-5 to TRBJ2-5; 9 bases agree with TRBD2. The CDR3 extends over 16 amino acids. The V gene end was trimmed by 0 bases and the J gene end by 2 bases; junction bases not matched to a gene: 4. Looked up from germline, CDR1 is MNHEY and CDR2 is SVGAGI. The CDR3 loop is CASSYSPSGDQETQYF. The CDR3 DNA reads as TGTGCCAGCAGTTACTCTCCTAGCGGGGATCAAGAGACCCAGTACTTC.

This clonotype was seen at least ten times. V gene TRBV15 combines with J gene TRBJ2-4; the match to TRBD1 covers 7 bases. Germline CDR1 and CDR2: LNHNV and YYDKDF (reference sequence). CDR3 length equals 15 residues. Trimming at V came to 2 bases and at J to 2 bases, leaving 3 bases not matched to a gene. The CDR3 DNA reads TGTGCCACCAGCAGACAGGGACAGACCAAAAACATTCAGTACTTC. Protein sequence: CATSRQGQTKNIQYF.

This clonotype was detected many times. This chain links TRBV12-3 or TRBV12-4 with TRBJ2-5; no definite D call. The germline V and J ends were trimmed by 6 bases and 1 base, with 12 bases remaining between them. The CDR3 consists of 14 residues. Here the CDR3 reads CASSVSGPQETQYF. The CDR3, as DNA: TGTGCCAGCAGCGTGAGTGGGCCCCAAGAGACCCAGTACTTC.

This clonotype has ten or more counts. The chain employs TRBV20-1 and TRBJ2-4; D is undetermined. The CDR3 has 12 residues. The V and J ends lost 5 bases and 8 bases respectively, with 13 bases between them. Germline CDR1 is DFQATT and CDR2 is SNEGSKA (reference sequence). CDR3 bases: TGCAGTGCTCCTGGACCCGAGGACATTCAGTACTTC. Protein sequence: CSAPGPEDIQYF.

This clonotype came up many times. The CDR3 sequence: CAIKGTDANYGYTF. The CDR3 DNA follows: TGTGCCATAAAAGGGACCGATGCTAACTATGGCTACACCTTC. The V and J genes are TRBV10-3 and TRBJ1-2; perhaps TRBD1 as D (5 bases). V dropped 9 bases and J dropped 0 bases, with 14 bases sitting between them. CDR3 length: 14 amino acids. Germline V gene data show CDR1 as ENHRY and CDR2 as SYGVKD.

This clonotype was detected many times. The chain is built from TRBV11-1 and TRBJ2-5; perhaps TRBD2 as D (5 bases). Germline V gene data show CDR1 as SGHAT and CDR2 as FQDESV (reference sequence). Trimming removed 5 bases from V and 5 bases from J, with 15 bases in between. The CDR3 sequence is 14 residues long. In DNA, the CDR3 is TGTGCCAGCAGCCCCCGAGAGGGCTTGGAGACCCAGTACTTC. It specifies CASSPREGLETQYF.

The sample holds many counts of this clonotype. The chain links TRBV9 to TRBJ1-4; D uncertain. V lost 4 bases to trimming and J lost 7 bases, with 14 bases between them. This CDR3 is built from 14 residues. Germline V gene lookup returns CDR1 SGDLS and CDR2 YYNGEE. In nucleotides, the CDR3 is TGTGCCAGCAGCTTGATGGGGTTGGGTGAAAAACTGTTTTTT. Translating it yields CASSLMGLGEKLFF.

In its sample, this clonotype was seen a few times. The chain uses TRBV7-6 and TRBJ1-3; D is unclear. The germline V and J ends were trimmed by 4 bases and 1 base, with 5 bases remaining between them. The CDR3 has 13 residues. Looked up from germline, CDR1 is SGHVS and CDR2 is FNYEAQ. The DNA for the CDR3 is TGTGCCAGCAGCTCCGGGTCTGGAAACACCATATATTTT. It specifies CASSSGSGNTIYF.

The chain links TRBV9 to TRBJ1-6; possibly TRBD1 for D (6 bases). The V end was cut by 3 bases, the J end by 7 bases, with 14 bases between. This CDR3 is built from 15 residues. CDR1 is SGDLS and CDR2 is YYNGEE in the germline V gene. The CDR3 region is CASSGTGFRNSPLHF. DNA of the CDR3: TGTGCCAGCAGCGGCACAGGGTTTAGGAATTCACCCCTCCACTTT.

Details on this clonotype: Likely a read error: the CDR3 ends without its conserved phenylalanine or tryptophan. J is TRBJ2-3 and V is TRBV12-5; no reliable D call. The CDR3 extends over 15 amino acids. CDR1 is LGHNT, CDR2 FRNRAP, per germline. Deletions cut 2 bases from V and 0 bases from J, with 9 bases between. The CDR3 bases are TGTGCTAGTGGTTTGAAGGGTGCAAGCACAGATACGCAGTATTTG. It codes for CASGLKGASTDTQYL.

The V call is TRBV19, the J call TRBJ1-1; 7 nucleotides agree with TRBD1. V was clipped by 6 bases and J by 6 bases; unmatched bases: 1. In germline, CDR1 is LNHDA, CDR2 SQIVND (reference sequence). This CDR3 contains 11 residues. CDR3 nucleotides: TGTGCCAGTAGCGGGACAGCTGAAGCTTTCTTT. Translating it yields CASSGTAEAFF.

This clonotype showed up many times. The chain is built from TRBV13 and TRBJ2-7; TRBD2 matches 10 bases. The V gene end was trimmed by 1 base and the J gene end by 3 bases; junction bases not matched to a gene: 0. This CDR3 comprises 14 residues. Per germline, CDR1 PRHDT and CDR2 FYEKMQ (reference sequence). The CDR3 nucleotides read TGTGCCAGCAGCTTAGAGCGGGGGGGCTACGAGCAGTACTTC. It is translated as CASSLERGGYEQYF.

For this clonotype: A much larger clonotype is one base distant, so this may be a read error. The genes are TRBV6-6 and TRBJ1-1; a possible D gene is TRBD1 (5 bases). This CDR3 region has 15 residues. Germline CDR1 and CDR2: MNHNY and SVGAGI (reference sequence). The CDR3 loop is CASSYSSGRNAEAFF. In DNA form, the CDR3 reads TGTGCCAGCAGTTACTCTTCAGGGAGGAACGCTGAAGCTTTCTTT.

This clonotype appeared many times. The chain employs TRBV20-1 and TRBJ1-1; a possible D gene is TRBD1 (6 bases). Germline V CDR1 and CDR2: DFQATT, SNEGSKA (reference sequence). This CDR3 region has 13 residues. V was clipped by 2 bases and J by 5 bases, with 12 bases between them. The CDR3 loop is CSARRGEGTEAFF. The CDR3 nucleotides read TGCAGTGCTAGAAGGGGGGAGGGTACTGAAGCTTTCTTT.

This clonotype was found many times. One end of the junction varies from germline; a read error may be responsible. This chain uses TRBV5-1 with TRBJ1-5, with D unresolved. The CDR3 has 14 residues. In germline, CDR1 is SGHRS, CDR2 YFSETQ. CDR3 loop: CASSLDGWNQPQHF. The DNA of the CDR3 is TGCGCCAGCAGTTTGGATGGATGGAATCAGCCCCAGCATTTT.

This clonotype was counted at least ten times. The chain combines TRBV24-1 with TRBJ1-1, with 9 bases fitting TRBD1. V shed 4 bases, J shed 5 bases, and the junction held 4 bases outside the gene matches. CDR3 size: 14 residues. CDR1 is KGHDR, CDR2 SFDVKD, per germline. The CDR3 nucleotides are TGTGCCACCAGTGACCCAGGGACAGGGACTGAAGCTTTCTTT. Protein: CATSDPGTGTEAFF.